Following are 16 T cell receptor beta chains from one sample sequenced in a study of cytomegalovirus exposure and HLA in healthy donors. The PCR contained 60 Vbeta and 13 Jbeta primers. This table comes from immunoSEQ multiplex PCR, and its TCRdb copy is limited to in-frame clones, with some not included. The sample records about 170,000 clones, roughly 80% being singletons. The source material was PBMCs. The receptors shown here come from a male donor in good health and CMV-seronegative.

The chain employs TRBV6-6 and TRBJ2-7; 11 nucleotides line up with TRBD1. CDR3 size: 15 residues. J lost 4 bases, V lost 5 bases, and 7 bases had no gene match. CDR1 is MNHNY, CDR2 SVGAGI, per germline (reference sequence). CDR3 coding DNA: TGTGCCAGCAGTGGGACCGGGACAGGGGGGTACGAGCAGTACTTC. Protein sequence: CASSGTGTGGYEQYF.

The gene calls are TRBV30 and TRBJ2-2; D gene unclear. Germline V lookup: CDR1 GTSNPN, CDR2 SVGIG (reference sequence). The CDR3 spans 13 residues. CDR3 DNA sequence: TGTGCGATGGGCCACACATTTGGCGGGGAGCTGTTTTTT. It yields the protein CAMGHTFGGELFF.

The rearrangement joins TRBV10-3 to TRBJ1-1; 9 bases map to TRBD1. The CDR3 is 14 residues long. The germline V gene encodes CDR1 ENHRY and CDR2 SYGVKD. With 3 bases clipped from V and 4 bases from J, the junction kept 3 bases outside the gene matches. DNA of the CDR3: TGTGCCATCAGTGACGACAGGGGGGTCACTGAAGCTTTCTTT. It codes for CAISDDRGVTEAFF.

V and J are TRBV10-2 and TRBJ2-2; 14 nucleotides agree with TRBD2. CDR1 and CDR2 from the germline V gene are WSHSY and SAAADI. V dropped 4 bases and J dropped 6; count of bases not matched to a gene: 7. The CDR3 loop spans 17 amino acids. The CDR3 sequence is CASSVTSGGATAGELFF. The CDR3 region has the DNA TGCGCCAGCAGTGTGACTAGCGGGGGGGCCACAGCCGGGGAGCTGTTTTTT.

J is TRBJ2-5 and V is TRBV7-2; 13 bases are shared with TRBD2. Per the germline V gene, CDR1 is SGHTA and CDR2 is FQGNSA. The CDR3 loop spans 15 amino acids. The trim removed 2 bases at V and 5 bases at J, leaving 2 bases unmatched. The CDR3 is CASSLWTSGGETQYF. In DNA, the CDR3 is TGTGCCAGCAGCTTATGGACTAGCGGGGGTGAGACCCAGTACTTC.

This clone showed up just a few times. The chain combines TRBV5-6 with TRBJ1-2, with 8 bases lining up with TRBD1. The CDR3 consists of 13 residues. Germline V lookup: CDR1 SGHDT, CDR2 YYEEEE. V shed 4 bases, J shed 4 bases, and the junction held 3 bases outside the gene matches. This CDR3 is CASSQDRVYGYTF. CDR3 nucleotides: TGTGCCAGCAGCCAGGACAGGGTCTATGGCTACACCTTC.

This chain joins TRBV7-2 and TRBJ2-3, with a possible D match to TRBD1 (5 bases). Trimming stripped 2 bases from V and 2 bases from J, with 11 bases between. The CDR3 is 15 amino acids. The germline V gene encodes CDR1 SGHTA and CDR2 FQGNSA. CDR3 sequence reads: CASSLQGRVTDTQYF. The CDR3 nucleotides are TGTGCCAGCAGCTTACAGGGCAGAGTCACAGATACGCAGTATTTT.

The rearrangement joins TRBV4-3 to TRBJ1-5, with 7 bases matching TRBD1. In germline, CDR1 is LGHNA, CDR2 YSLEER. The V segment lost 4 bases and the J segment 6 bases; nucleotides outside the gene matches: 6. This CDR3 is 14 amino acids long. The CDR3 DNA sequence: TGCGCCAGCAGCCTTCAACAGGGGTTTCAGCCCCAGCATTTT. Translated, it gives CASSLQQGFQPQHF.

The rearrangement links TRBV5-1 to TRBJ2-2, with D possibly matching TRBD2 (6 bases). This CDR3 contains 15 residues. The V gene's germline CDR1 is SGHRS and CDR2 YFSETQ. The V end lost 4 bases, the J end lost 1 base, and 11 bases lay between the germline ends. CDR3 in DNA: TGCGCCAGCAGCCCCCTGGGGGGGAACACCGGGGAGCTGTTTTTT. Protein product: CASSPLGGNTGELFF.

The chain links TRBV7-8 to TRBJ1-2; 10 bases map to TRBD1. The CDR3 is 18 residues long. The V segment lost 2 bases and the J segment 2 bases; nucleotides outside the gene matches: 11. Germline CDR1 and CDR2: SGHVS and FQNEAQ. The CDR3 reads CASSLIGTGVWGNYGYTF. CDR3 DNA: TGTGCCAGCAGCTTAATCGGGACAGGGGTGTGGGGAAACTATGGCTACACCTTC.

This clone has just one count. V and J are TRBV6-5 and TRBJ2-7; 12 bases map to TRBD2. Germline trimming cut 5 bases from V and 1 base from J; bases unmatched to any gene: 0. The CDR3 is 14 residues long. CDR1 and CDR2 (germline): MNHEY, SVGAGI. The CDR3 bases are TGTGCCAGCAGTGGGACTAGCGGGTCCTACGAGCAGTACTTC. Translated, it gives CASSGTSGSYEQYF.

This rearrangement joins TRBV7-7 to TRBJ2-7, with 11 bases fitting TRBD1. Germline V lookup: CDR1 SSHAT, CDR2 FNYEAQ (reference sequence). This CDR3 contains 16 residues. The trim removed 6 bases at V and 7 bases at J, leaving 14 bases unmatched. CDR3 coding DNA: TGTGCCAGCAGTCAAACCGGGACAGGGGGTTCGTCAGAGCAGTACTTC. This encodes CASSQTGTGGSSEQYF.

The chain links TRBV7-8 to TRBJ1-6, with D maybe TRBD1 (5 bases). The germline CDR1 and CDR2 sequences are SGHVS and FQNEAQ. CDR3 length equals 16 residues. Trimming pared 4 bases from V and 7 bases from J, leaving 17 bases between. Written as DNA, the CDR3 is TGTGCCAGCAGCTCTGCCACCGGGACTTACAATTCACCCCTCCACTTT. As protein: CASSSATGTYNSPLHF.

V usage is TRBV9 and J usage is TRBJ1-3; D gene uncertain. CDR3 size: 16 residues. Germline V lookup: CDR1 SGDLS, CDR2 YYNGEE. The ends were cut back, 0 bases at V and 0 bases at J, with 10 bases in the middle. The CDR3 DNA follows: TGTGCCAGCAGCGTAGGGAGTAGCTACTCTGGAAACACCATATATTTT. This gives the protein CASSVGSSYSGNTIYF.

The V gene is TRBV6-5, the J gene TRBJ1-6, with D perhaps TRBD1 (5 bases). From germline, CDR1 is MNHEY and CDR2 SVGAGI. CDR3 size: 14 residues. With 6 bases removed from V and 7 bases from J, the gap between germline ends came to 13 bases. This chain's CDR3 is CASRMTVTNSPLHF. CDR3 nucleotides: TGTGCCAGCAGGATGACAGTGACGAATTCACCCCTCCACTTT.

V gene TRBV7-2 combines with J gene TRBJ1-5; a possible D gene is TRBD1 (6 bases). The CDR3 sequence is 16 residues long. CDR1 is SGHTA, CDR2 FQGNSA, per germline. Trimming took 0 bases from V and 2 from J, leaving 11 bases between them. The CDR3 protein is CASSLALSGGNQPQHF. Written as DNA, the CDR3 is TGTGCCAGCAGCTTAGCGCTATCAGGGGGCAATCAGCCCCAGCATTTT.